A single sample is the source of the 23 T cell receptor beta chains below, sequenced in a study of cytomegalovirus exposure and HLA in healthy donors. PCR primers comprised 60 Vbeta and 13 Jbeta primers. TCRdb's table, derived via immunoSEQ multiplex PCR, lists solely in-frame clones and lacks some. Here the sample spans over 150,000 clones, approximately 84% being singletons. The sample was PBMCs. Source of these receptors: a girl between 10 and 17 years old in good health and CMV-seropositive.

The chain carries TRBV6-1 and TRBJ1-2; 7 positions match TRBD1. V lost 3 bases, J lost 4 bases, and 11 bases stayed unmatched. Looked up from germline, CDR1 is MNHNS and CDR2 is SASEGT. The CDR3 runs 16 residues. The CDR3: CASSEPFPTGLYGYTF. In nucleotides, the CDR3 is TGTGCCAGCAGTGAGCCCTTTCCGACAGGGCTCTATGGCTACACCTTC.

The chain recombines TRBV6-5 with TRBJ2-1; 7 bases are a match to TRBD1. The CDR3 is made up of 14 amino acids. Germline lookup yields CDR1 MNHEY and CDR2 SVGAGI. The V segment lost 5 bases and the J segment 4 bases; nucleotides outside the gene matches: 5. CDR3 region: CASSRGQKYNEQFF. Written as DNA, the CDR3 is TGTGCCAGCAGTAGGGGACAGAAGTACAATGAGCAGTTCTTC.

V usage is TRBV19 and J usage is TRBJ2-7, with D uncertain. The CDR3 runs to 14 residues. CDR1 is LNHDA, CDR2 SQIVND, per germline (reference sequence). Trimming took off 1 base at V and 7 bases at J, with 14 bases between the two ends. CDR3 amino acids: CASSIGWATEEQYF. The DNA for the CDR3 is TGTGCCAGTAGTATAGGCTGGGCCACGGAAGAGCAGTACTTC.

The CDR3 sequence: CAIKGGAYEQYF. The CDR3 DNA follows: TGTGCCATCAAGGGAGGGGCCTACGAGCAGTACTTC. The rearrangement joins TRBV10-3 to TRBJ2-7, with TRBD2 identical over 7 bases. This CDR3 spans 12 amino acids. V gave up 7 bases and J gave up 2 bases; unmatched junction bases: 2. Germline values: CDR1 ENHRY, CDR2 SYGVKD.

This sequence joins TRBV4-1 and TRBJ2-5, with D tentatively TRBD2 (6 bases). TRBJ2-7 matches the DNA end more closely, so the J call is doubtful. The CDR3 is 14 amino acids. In germline, CDR1 is MGHRA, CDR2 YSYEKL. The CDR3 loop reads CASSQAGGTYEQYF. As DNA, the CDR3 is TGCGCCAGCAGCCAAGCTGGAGGGACCTACGAGCAGTACTTC.

The rearrangement uses TRBV2 and TRBJ2-1; TRBD2 agrees at 9 bases. CDR3 length: 14 residues. Per germline, CDR1 SNHLY and CDR2 FYNNEI. V was pared by 11 bases and J by 7 bases, with 12 bases of the junction left unmatched. CDR3 nucleotides: TGTGCCTCCCAGGGGGGACTAGCAGTGAATGAGCAGTTCTTC. Translating gives CASQGGLAVNEQFF.

The genes are TRBV15 and TRBJ1-4; D remains ambiguous. This CDR3 is built from 15 residues. The V gene lost 0 bases and the J gene lost 5 bases, with 10 bases spanning the gap. CDR1 is LNHNV, CDR2 YYDKDF, per germline (reference sequence). The DNA of the CDR3 is TGTGCCACCAGCAGAGACCTAGCAGAGAATGAAAAACTGTTTTTT. Residues: CATSRDLAENEKLFF. Full variable domain (remainder filled in from reference TRBV15 and TRBJ1-4): DAMVIQNPRYQVTQFGKPVTLSCSQTLNHNVMYWYQQKSSQAPKLLFHYYDKDFNNEADTPDNFQSRRPNTSFCFLDIRSPGLGDTAMYLCATSRDLAENEKLFFGSGTQLSVL.

The CDR3 DNA reads TGTGCCAGCAGCGGCTCGACAGGGGTCTATGGCTACACCTTC. Residues: CASSGSTGVYGYTF. This chain uses TRBV14 with TRBJ1-2, with TRBD1 matching 8 bases. With 5 bases clipped from V and 4 bases from J, the junction kept 6 bases outside the gene matches. This CDR3 is built from 14 residues. The germline CDR1 and CDR2 sequences are SGHDN and FVKESK.

The chain carries TRBV6-1 and TRBJ2-7, with D possibly being TRBD2 (6 bases). The CDR3 is 14 residues long. Trimming took off 2 bases at V and 2 bases at J, with 10 bases between the two ends. Per germline, CDR1 MNHNS and CDR2 SASEGT. As DNA, the CDR3 is TGTGCCAGCAGTGAATTGGGGGGTCCCTACGAGCAGTACTTC. It encodes CASSELGGPYEQYF.

The CDR3: CASKRAGESYTF. DNA for the CDR3: TGTGCCTCCAAGAGGGCAGGGGAGAGCTACACCTTC. The chain combines TRBV2 with TRBJ1-2, with a possible D match to TRBD1 (6 bases). This CDR3 spans 12 amino acids. Trimming pared 11 bases from V and 9 bases from J, leaving 19 bases between. Germline CDR1 reads SNHLY; CDR2 reads FYNNEI.

This clone was counted a single time. In nucleotides, the CDR3 is TGTGCCAGCTCAGACGACGGGTCTAAACGCACAGATACGCAGTATTTT. Protein sequence: CASSDDGSKRTDTQYF. The chain uses TRBV18 and TRBJ2-3, with D uncertain. CDR1 and CDR2 (germline): KGHSH, LQKENI. This CDR3 spans 16 amino acids. The ends were cut back, 5 bases at V and 1 base at J, with 16 bases in the middle.

V usage is TRBV11-2 and J usage is TRBJ1-2; 7 nucleotides match TRBD1. Germline CDR1 SGHAT, CDR2 FQNNGV. This CDR3 is 16 amino acids long. The V and J ends lost 1 base and 2 bases, in that order; junction bases with no gene match: 7. DNA for the CDR3: TGTGCCAGCAGCTTAGGCCGAGGGACAGCAAACTATGGCTACACCTTC. Translating gives CASSLGRGTANYGYTF.

The genes are TRBV11-1 and TRBJ1-1; possible D gene TRBD1, 6 bases. This CDR3 is 15 amino acids long. Trimming took 2 bases from V and 0 from J, leaving 10 bases between them. Germline V gene data show CDR1 as SGHAT and CDR2 as FQDESV (reference sequence). The CDR3: CASSLSGGVNTEAFF. The CDR3 bases are TGTGCCAGCAGCTTATCGGGGGGCGTGAACACTGAAGCTTTCTTT.

This chain links TRBV30 with TRBJ2-7; 8 bases fit TRBD1. The CDR3 sequence is 14 residues long. From germline, CDR1 is GTSNPN and CDR2 SVGIG (reference sequence). J lost 8 bases, V lost 0 bases, and 9 bases had no gene match. CDR3 in amino acids: CAWSVQGAVYKQYF. Here the CDR3 DNA reads TGTGCCTGGAGTGTGCAGGGGGCGGTTTATAAGCAGTACTTC. The complete variable domain, with remaining parts taken from reference TRBV30 and TRBJ2-7, reads SQTIHQWPATLVQPVGSPLSLECTVEGTSNPNLYWYRQAAGRGLQLLFYSVGIGQISSEVPQNLSASRPQDRQFILSSKKLLLSDSGFYLCAWSVQGAVYKQYFGPGTRLTVT.

The chain is built from TRBV7-9 and TRBJ2-7, with D hard to call. CDR1 is SEHNR, CDR2 FQNEAQ, per germline (reference sequence). This CDR3 has 12 amino acids. V was shortened by 3 bases and J by 0 bases, with 3 bases between the two germline ends. CDR3 coding DNA: TGTGCCAGCAGCTTTAACTCCTACGAGCAGTACTTC. Translation: CASSFNSYEQYF.

The rearrangement links TRBV29-1 to TRBJ1-2; D is undetermined. The germline gives CDR1 SQVTM, CDR2 ANQGSEA. V dropped 5 bases and J dropped 8 bases, with 15 bases sitting between them. This CDR3 comprises 12 residues. DNA of the CDR3: TGCAGCGTTCCGGTAAGGGAGCGCGGCTACACCTTC. This translates into CSVPVRERGYTF. Together with reference TRBV29-1 and TRBJ1-2, the CDR3 gives the full variable domain: SAVISQKPSRDICQRGTSLTIQCQVDSQVTMMFWYRQQPGQSLTLIATANQGSEATYESGFVIDKFPISRPNLTFSTLTVSNMSPEDSSIYLCSVPVRERGYTFGSGTRLTVV.

V gene TRBV28 combines with J gene TRBJ1-1, with 8 nucleotides matching TRBD1. The CDR3 sequence is 14 residues long. Unmatched junction bases numbered 14, after V lost 6 bases and J lost 11 bases. Germline V gene sequence: CDR1 MDHEN, CDR2 SYDVKM. CDR3 coding DNA: TGTGCCAGCAGATTCCACCGGGACAGGTCGGTTGCTTTCTTT. Residues: CASRFHRDRSVAFF.

The genes are TRBV7-9 and TRBJ2-3; D unresolved. V dropped 5 bases and J dropped 6 bases, with 18 bases sitting between them. Per the germline V gene, CDR1 is SEHNR and CDR2 is FQNEAQ (reference sequence). CDR3 length: 15 amino acids. The chain's CDR3 is CASSQIGRIGDTQYF. CDR3 DNA: TGTGCCAGCAGCCAGATAGGTAGGATCGGGGATACGCAGTATTTT.

This clone was found once. DNA for the CDR3: TGTGCCAGCAGCTTAGGGAGTAGCGGGGGTTACAATGAGCAGTTCTTC. Its protein product is CASSLGSSGGYNEQFF. The chain joins TRBV7-2 to TRBJ2-1, with 9 bases identical to TRBD2. From germline, CDR1 is SGHTA and CDR2 FQGNSA. There are 16 residues in the CDR3. The trim removed 1 base at V and 4 bases at J, leaving 5 bases unmatched.

The V gene is TRBV19, the J gene TRBJ2-2; 11 positions agree with TRBD1. This CDR3 is 18 amino acids long. Unmatched junction bases numbered 7, after V lost 4 bases and J lost 0 bases. Germline CDR1 reads LNHDA; CDR2 reads SQIVND (reference sequence). The CDR3 nucleotides read TGTGCCAGTAGTACAATAAAGGACAGGGGGCCGAACACCGGGGAGCTGTTTTTT. The encoded protein is CASSTIKDRGPNTGELFF.

Written as DNA, the CDR3 is TGTGCCAGCAGTGTGGGGGGCTACGAGCAGTACTTC. The encoded protein is CASSVGGYEQYF. The chain combines TRBV2 with TRBJ2-7, with D possibly being TRBD2 (6 bases). Looked up from germline, CDR1 is SNHLY and CDR2 is FYNNEI. This CDR3 has 12 residues. V was pared by 4 bases and J by 3 bases, with 7 bases between.

This chain uses TRBV6-6 with TRBJ1-1, with D unclear. Germline V gives CDR1 MNHNY, CDR2 SVGAGI (reference sequence). CDR3 length equals 14 residues. V dropped 2 bases and J dropped 1 base, with 8 bases sitting between them. This chain's CDR3 is CASSYADSNTEAFF. Written as DNA, the CDR3 is TGTGCCAGCAGTTACGCAGATTCGAACACTGAAGCTTTCTTT.

The table lists this clone with a few counts. V usage is TRBV9 and J usage is TRBJ2-3, with 7 bases lining up with TRBD1. Trimming removed 4 bases from V and 2 bases from J; junction bases left unmatched: 4. Germline CDR1 is SGDLS and CDR2 is YYNGEE. The CDR3 has 14 residues. The CDR3 nucleotides read TGTGCCAGCAGCCTGGGACAGACCACAGATACGCAGTATTTT. Protein product: CASSLGQTTDTQYF.